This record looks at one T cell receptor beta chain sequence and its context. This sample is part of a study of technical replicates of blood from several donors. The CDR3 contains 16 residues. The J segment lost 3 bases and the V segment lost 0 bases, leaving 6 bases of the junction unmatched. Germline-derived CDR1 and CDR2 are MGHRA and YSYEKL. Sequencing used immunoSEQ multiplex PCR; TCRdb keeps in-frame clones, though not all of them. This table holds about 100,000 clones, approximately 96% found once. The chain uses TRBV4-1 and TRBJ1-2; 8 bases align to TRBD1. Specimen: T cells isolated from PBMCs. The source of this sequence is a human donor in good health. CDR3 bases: TGCGCCAGCAGCCAAGAAATGGAGGACAGGGACTATGGCTACACCTTC. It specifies CASSQEMEDRDYGYTF.